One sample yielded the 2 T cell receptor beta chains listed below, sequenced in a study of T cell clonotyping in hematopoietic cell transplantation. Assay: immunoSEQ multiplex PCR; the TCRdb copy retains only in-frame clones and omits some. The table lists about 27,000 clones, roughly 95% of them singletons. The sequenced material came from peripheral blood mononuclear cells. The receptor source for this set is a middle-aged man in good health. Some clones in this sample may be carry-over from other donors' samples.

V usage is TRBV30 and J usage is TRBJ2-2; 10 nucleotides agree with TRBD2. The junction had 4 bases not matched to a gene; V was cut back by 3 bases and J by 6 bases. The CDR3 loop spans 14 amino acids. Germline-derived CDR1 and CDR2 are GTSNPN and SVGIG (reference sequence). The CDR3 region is CAWRAAGGPGELFF. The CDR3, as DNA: TGTGCCTGGAGGGCAGCGGGGGGGCCCGGGGAGCTGTTTTTT.

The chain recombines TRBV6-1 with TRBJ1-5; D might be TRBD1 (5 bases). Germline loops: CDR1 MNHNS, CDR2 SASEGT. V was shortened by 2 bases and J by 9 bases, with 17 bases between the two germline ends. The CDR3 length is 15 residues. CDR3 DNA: TGTGCCAGCAGTGAATCGGGGCTGGAGGGAAGGCCCCAGCATTTT. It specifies CASSESGLEGRPQHF.